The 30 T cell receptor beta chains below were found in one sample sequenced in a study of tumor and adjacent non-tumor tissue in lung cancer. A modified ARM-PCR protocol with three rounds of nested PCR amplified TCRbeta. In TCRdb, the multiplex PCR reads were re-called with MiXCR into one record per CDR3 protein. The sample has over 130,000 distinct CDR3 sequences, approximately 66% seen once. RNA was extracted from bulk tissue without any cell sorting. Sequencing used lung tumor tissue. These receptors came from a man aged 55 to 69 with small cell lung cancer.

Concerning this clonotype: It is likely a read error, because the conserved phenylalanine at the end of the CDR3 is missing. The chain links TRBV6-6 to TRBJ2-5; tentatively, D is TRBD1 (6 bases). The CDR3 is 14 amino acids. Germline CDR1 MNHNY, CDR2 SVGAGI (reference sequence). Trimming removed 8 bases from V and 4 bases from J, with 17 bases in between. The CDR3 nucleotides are TGTGCCAGCTCGAACCGACAAGGGGGAGAGACCCAGTACCTC. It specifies CASSNRQGGETQYL.

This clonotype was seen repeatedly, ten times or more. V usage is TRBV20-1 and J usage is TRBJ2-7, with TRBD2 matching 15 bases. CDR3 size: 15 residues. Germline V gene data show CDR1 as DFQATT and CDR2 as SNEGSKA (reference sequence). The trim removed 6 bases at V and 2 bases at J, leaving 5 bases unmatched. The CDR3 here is CSALGLAGGPYEQYF. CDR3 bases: TGCAGTGCCCTAGGACTAGCGGGAGGGCCCTACGAGCAGTACTTC.

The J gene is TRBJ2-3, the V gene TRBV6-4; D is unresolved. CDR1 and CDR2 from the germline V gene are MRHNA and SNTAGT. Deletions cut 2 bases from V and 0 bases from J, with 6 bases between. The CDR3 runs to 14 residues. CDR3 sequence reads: CASSDRASTDTQYF. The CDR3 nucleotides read TGTGCCAGCAGTGACAGGGCAAGCACAGATACGCAGTATTTT.

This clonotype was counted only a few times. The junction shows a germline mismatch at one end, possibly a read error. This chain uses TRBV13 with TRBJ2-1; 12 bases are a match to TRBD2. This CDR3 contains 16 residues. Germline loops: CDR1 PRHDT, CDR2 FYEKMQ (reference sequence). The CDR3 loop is CASSLGPGLAGHEQFF. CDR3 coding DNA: TGTGCCAGCAGCCTAGGACCGGGACTAGCGGGCCATGAGCAGTTCTTC.

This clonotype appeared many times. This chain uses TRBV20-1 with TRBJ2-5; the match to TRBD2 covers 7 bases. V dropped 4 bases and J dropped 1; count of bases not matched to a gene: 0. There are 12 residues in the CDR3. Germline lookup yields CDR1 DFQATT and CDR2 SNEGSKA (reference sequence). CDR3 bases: TGCAGTGCTACGGGGGGCCAAGAGACCCAGTACTTC. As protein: CSATGGQETQYF.

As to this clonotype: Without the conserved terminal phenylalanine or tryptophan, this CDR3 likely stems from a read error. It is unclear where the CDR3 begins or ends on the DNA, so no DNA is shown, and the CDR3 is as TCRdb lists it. The CDR3 protein is CSAPNYGYTL. The J gene is TRBJ1-2, the V gene TRBV20-1. The length of the CDR3 is 10 amino acids, counting both ends. Per the germline V gene, CDR1 is DFQATT and CDR2 is SNEGSKA (reference sequence).

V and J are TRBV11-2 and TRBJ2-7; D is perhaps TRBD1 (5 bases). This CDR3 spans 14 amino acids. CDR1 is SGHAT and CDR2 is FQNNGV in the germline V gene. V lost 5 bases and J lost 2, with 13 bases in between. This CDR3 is CASSKGHNTYEQYF. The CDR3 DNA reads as TGTGCCAGCAGCAAAGGACACAACACCTACGAGCAGTACTTC.

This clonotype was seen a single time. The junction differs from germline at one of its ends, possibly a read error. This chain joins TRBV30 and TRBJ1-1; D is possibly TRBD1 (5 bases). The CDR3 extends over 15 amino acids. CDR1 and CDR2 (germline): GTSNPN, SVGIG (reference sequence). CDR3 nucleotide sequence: TGTGACTGGAGTGACCACCTCGGTAGGGGCACTGAAGCTTTCTTT. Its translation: CDWSDHLGRGTEAFF. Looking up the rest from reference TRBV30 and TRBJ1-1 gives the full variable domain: SQTIHQWPATLVQPVGSPLSLECTVEGTSNPNLYWYRQAAGRGLQLLFYSVGIGQISSEVPQNLSASRPQDRQFILSSKKLLLSDSGFYLCDWSDHLGRGTEAFFGQGTRLTVV.

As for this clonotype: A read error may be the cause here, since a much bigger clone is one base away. The CDR3 nucleotides are TGCAGTGCTCCTACCCTAGCGGGAGTCACAGATACGAAGTATTTT. It encodes CSAPTLAGVTDTKYF. J is TRBJ2-3 and V is TRBV20-1; TRBD2 matches 10 bases. Germline V gene data show CDR1 as DFQATT and CDR2 as SNEGSKA (reference sequence). This CDR3 has 15 residues.

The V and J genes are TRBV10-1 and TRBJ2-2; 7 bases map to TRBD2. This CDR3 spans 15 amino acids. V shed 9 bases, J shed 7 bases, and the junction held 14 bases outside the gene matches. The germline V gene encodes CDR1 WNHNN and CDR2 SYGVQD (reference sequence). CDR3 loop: CARSCGRGDSGELFF. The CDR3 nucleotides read TGCGCCAGGAGTTGCGGGAGAGGTGACAGCGGGGAGCTGTTTTTT.

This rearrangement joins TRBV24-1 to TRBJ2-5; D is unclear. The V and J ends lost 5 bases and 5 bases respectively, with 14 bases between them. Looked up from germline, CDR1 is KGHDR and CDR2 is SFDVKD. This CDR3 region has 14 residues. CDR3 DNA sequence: TGTGCCACCAGTGGATCCGGACCGGGCGAGACCCAGTACTTC. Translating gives CATSGSGPGETQYF.

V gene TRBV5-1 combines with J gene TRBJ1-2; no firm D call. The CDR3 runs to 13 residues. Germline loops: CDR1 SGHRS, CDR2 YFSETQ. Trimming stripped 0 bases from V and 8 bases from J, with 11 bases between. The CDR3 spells CASSLVRTGGYTF. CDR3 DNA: TGCGCCAGCAGCTTGGTCCGGACGGGGGGCTACACCTTC.

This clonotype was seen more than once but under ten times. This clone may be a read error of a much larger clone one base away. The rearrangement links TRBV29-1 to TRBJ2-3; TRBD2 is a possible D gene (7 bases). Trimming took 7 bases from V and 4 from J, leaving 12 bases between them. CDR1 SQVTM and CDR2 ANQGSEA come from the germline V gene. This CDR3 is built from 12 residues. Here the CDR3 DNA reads TGCAGCGCTTTAGGGGGGGCAGATACGCAGTATTTT. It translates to CSALGGADTQYF.

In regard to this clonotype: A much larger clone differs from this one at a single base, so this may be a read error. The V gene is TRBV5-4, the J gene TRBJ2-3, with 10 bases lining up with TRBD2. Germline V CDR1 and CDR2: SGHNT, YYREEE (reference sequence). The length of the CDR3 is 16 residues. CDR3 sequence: CANSLLGLAITDTQYF. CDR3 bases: TGTGCCAACAGCTTGCTGGGACTAGCGATCACAGATACGCAGTATTTT.

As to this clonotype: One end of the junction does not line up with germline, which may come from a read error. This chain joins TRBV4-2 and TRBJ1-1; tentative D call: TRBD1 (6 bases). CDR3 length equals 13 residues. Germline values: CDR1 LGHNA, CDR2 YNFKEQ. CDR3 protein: CASSPRDNTQAFF. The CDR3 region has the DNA TGTGCCAGCAGCCCAAGGGACAACACTCAAGCATTCTTT.

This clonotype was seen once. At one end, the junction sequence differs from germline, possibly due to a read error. The CDR3 region is CASSQDLMPGADYNEQFF. CDR3 DNA sequence: TGTGCCAGTAGCCAAGATCTCATGCCAGGGGCGGATTACAATGAGCAGTTCTTC. V usage is TRBV4-1 and J usage is TRBJ2-1; possibly TRBD1 for D (6 bases). There are 18 residues in the CDR3. Germline V lookup: CDR1 MGHRA, CDR2 YSYEKL.

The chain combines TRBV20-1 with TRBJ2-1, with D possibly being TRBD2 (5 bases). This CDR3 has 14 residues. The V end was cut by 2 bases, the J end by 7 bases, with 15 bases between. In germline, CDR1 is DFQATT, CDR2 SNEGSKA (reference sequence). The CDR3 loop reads CSARNTRGINEQFF. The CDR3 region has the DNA TGCAGTGCTAGAAACACTAGAGGTATTAATGAGCAGTTCTTC.

The CDR3 DNA reads TGTACCATCAGCCGACAGGGGAGGTACGAGCAGTACTTC. As protein: CTISRQGRYEQYF. The rearrangement uses TRBV12-3 or TRBV12-4 and TRBJ2-7; TRBD1 matches 8 bases. The CDR3 is 13 amino acids.

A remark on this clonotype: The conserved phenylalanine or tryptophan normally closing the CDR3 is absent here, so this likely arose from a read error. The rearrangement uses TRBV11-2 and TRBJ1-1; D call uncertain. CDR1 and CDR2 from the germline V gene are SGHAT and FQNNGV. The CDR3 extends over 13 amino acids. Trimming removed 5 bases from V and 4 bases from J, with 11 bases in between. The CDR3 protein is CASSRGSGTEAFS. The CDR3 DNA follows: TGTGCCAGCAGCCGAGGCAGCGGCACTGAAGCTTTCTCT.

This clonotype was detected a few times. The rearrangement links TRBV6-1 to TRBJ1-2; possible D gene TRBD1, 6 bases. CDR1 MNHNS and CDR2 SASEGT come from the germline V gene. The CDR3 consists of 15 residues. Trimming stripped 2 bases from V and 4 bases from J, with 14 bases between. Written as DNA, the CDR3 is TGTGCCAGCAGTGAAACGGCGGGGGGCGGCTATGGCTACACCTTC. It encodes CASSETAGGGYGYTF.

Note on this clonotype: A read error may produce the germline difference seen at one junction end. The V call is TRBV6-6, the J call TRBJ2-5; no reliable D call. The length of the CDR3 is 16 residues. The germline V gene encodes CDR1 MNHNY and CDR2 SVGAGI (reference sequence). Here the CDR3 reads CPSSDASAYLQETQYF. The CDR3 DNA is TGTCCCAGCAGTGACGCCAGCGCTTATTTGCAAGAGACACAGTACTTC.

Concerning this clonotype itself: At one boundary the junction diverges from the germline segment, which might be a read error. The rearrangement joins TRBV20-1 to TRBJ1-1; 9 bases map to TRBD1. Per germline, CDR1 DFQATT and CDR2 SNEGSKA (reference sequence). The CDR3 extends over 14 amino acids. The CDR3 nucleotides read TGCAGTGTTAGAGATAGGGACAGGGTGCTGTTGGCTTTCTTT. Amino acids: CSVRDRDRVLLAFF.

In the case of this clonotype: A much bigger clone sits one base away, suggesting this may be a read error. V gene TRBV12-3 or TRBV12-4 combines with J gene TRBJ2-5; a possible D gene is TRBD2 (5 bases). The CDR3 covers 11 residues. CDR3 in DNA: TGTGCCAGCAGTTTCGGGGAGACCGAGTACTTC. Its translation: CASSFGETEYF.

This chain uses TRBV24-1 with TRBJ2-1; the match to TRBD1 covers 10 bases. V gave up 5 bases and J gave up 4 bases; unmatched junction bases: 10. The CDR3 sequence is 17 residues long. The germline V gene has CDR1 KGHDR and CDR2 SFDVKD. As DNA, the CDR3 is TGTGCCACCAGTGCCCAACCGGGACAGGGGATGTACAATGAGCAGTTCTTC. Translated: CATSAQPGQGMYNEQFF.

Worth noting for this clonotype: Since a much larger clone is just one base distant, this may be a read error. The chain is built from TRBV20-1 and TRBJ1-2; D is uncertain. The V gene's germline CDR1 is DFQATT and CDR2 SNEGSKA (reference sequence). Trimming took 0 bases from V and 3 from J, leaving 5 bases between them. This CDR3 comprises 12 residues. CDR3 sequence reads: CSAREGYYGYTF. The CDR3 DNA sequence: TGCAGTGCTAGAGAAGGGTACTATGGCTACACCTTC.

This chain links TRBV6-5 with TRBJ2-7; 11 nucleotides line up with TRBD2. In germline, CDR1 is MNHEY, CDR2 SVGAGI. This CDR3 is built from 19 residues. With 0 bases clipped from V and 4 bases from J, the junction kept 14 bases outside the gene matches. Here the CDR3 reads CASSYSSRDLAGGSYEQYF. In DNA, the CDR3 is TGTGCCAGCAGTTACTCGAGCAGGGATCTAGCGGGAGGATCGTACGAGCAGTACTTC.

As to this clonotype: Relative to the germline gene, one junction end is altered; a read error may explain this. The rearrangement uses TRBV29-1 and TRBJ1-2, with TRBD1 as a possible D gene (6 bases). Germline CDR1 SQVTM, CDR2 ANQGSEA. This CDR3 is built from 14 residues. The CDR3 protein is CSVEEGPRGGGYIF. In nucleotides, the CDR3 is TGCAGCGTTGAAGAAGGGCCTCGGGGTGGGGGCTACATCTTC.

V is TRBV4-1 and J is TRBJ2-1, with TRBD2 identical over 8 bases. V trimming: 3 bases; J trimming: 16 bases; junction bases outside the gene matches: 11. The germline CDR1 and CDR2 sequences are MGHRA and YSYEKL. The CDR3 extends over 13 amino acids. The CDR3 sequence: CASSHTSGSHRFF. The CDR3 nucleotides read TGCGCCAGCAGCCACACTAGCGGTTCCCATCGATTCTTC.

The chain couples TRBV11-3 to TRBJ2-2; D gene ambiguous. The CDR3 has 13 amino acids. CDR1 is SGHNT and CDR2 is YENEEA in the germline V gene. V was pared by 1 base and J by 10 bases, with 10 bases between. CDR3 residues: CASSLGTGVELFF. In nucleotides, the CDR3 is TGTGCCAGCAGCTTAGGGACCGGCGTGGAGCTGTTTTTT.

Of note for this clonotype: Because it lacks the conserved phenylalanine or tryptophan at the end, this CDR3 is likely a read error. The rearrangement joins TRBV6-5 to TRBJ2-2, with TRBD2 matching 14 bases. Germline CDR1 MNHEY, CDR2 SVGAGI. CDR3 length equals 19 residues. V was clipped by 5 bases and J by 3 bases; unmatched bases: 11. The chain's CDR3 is CASSTLGLAGASYTGELFL. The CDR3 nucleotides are TGTGCCAGCAGTACACTGGGACTAGCGGGAGCCTCGTACACCGGGGAGCTGTTTCTT.